The 6 T cell receptor beta chains below all came from one sample that was sequenced in a study of blood T cell repertoires in COVID-19 (dated by TCRdb to the early 2020s). The library was built by means of the immunoSEQ multiplex PCR assay. In its TCRdb copy, this immuneACCESS table keeps in-frame sequences only and misses some clones. Where compared with another copy, unresolved V genes explain less than half of these, and the others have no known cause. For this sample there are more than 150,000 clones; roughly 84% appear just once. The ten largest clonotypes hold almost 10% of the sample. The sequenced material came from peripheral blood. These receptors originate from a woman between 45 and 60 years old with acute or convalescent COVID-19.

J is TRBJ2-7 and V is TRBV10-2, with 13 bases fitting TRBD2. The CDR3 consists of 16 residues. The V gene end was trimmed by 6 bases and the J gene end by 2 bases; junction bases not matched to a gene: 7. The V gene's germline CDR1 is WSHSY and CDR2 SAAADI. This CDR3 reads CASRHGTSGTPYEQYF. In DNA, the CDR3 is TGCGCCAGCAGACACGGGACTAGCGGGACGCCCTACGAGCAGTACTTC.

J is TRBJ2-7 and V is TRBV28; 7 nucleotides match TRBD1. Germline V CDR1 and CDR2: MDHEN, SYDVKM. V shed 8 bases, J shed 0 bases, and the junction held 7 bases outside the gene matches. This CDR3 has 14 amino acids. This CDR3 reads CASLGGRSSYEQYF. As DNA, the CDR3 is TGTGCCAGCCTAGGGGGCAGAAGCTCCTACGAGCAGTACTTC.

In this sample, this clone turned up a few times. The rearrangement uses TRBV19 and TRBJ1-5, with 7 bases lining up with TRBD1. The junction had 11 bases not matched to a gene; V was cut back by 5 bases and J by 7 bases. The CDR3 totals 15 residues. Germline CDR1 is LNHDA and CDR2 is SQIVND (reference sequence). CDR3 loop: CASSPVTGTGQPQHF. CDR3 sequence (DNA): TGTGCCAGTAGTCCAGTGACAGGGACGGGACAGCCCCAGCATTTT.

This clone turned up a few times. Other DNA sequences within the sample encode an identical CDR3. The V gene is TRBV19, the J gene TRBJ1-5; D gene ambiguous. Trimming removed 4 bases from V and 0 bases from J, with 10 bases in between. This CDR3 region has 15 residues. Looked up from germline, CDR1 is LNHDA and CDR2 is SQIVND (reference sequence). The CDR3 loop is CASSTVYNSNQPQHF. The CDR3 bases are TGTGCCAGTAGTACCGTGTATAATAGCAATCAGCCCCAGCATTTT.

The chain has TRBV3-1 (or the pseudogene TRBV3-2) and TRBJ2-7; 7 bases agree with TRBD1. This CDR3 contains 14 residues. Germline V gene lookup returns CDR1 LGHDT and CDR2 YNNKEL (reference sequence). The junction had 8 bases not matched to a gene; V was cut back by 4 bases and J by 5 bases. DNA of the CDR3: TGTGCCAGCAGCCCAGGGGGTTTAGGGCACGAGCAGTACTTC. Its translation is CASSPGGLGHEQYF.

The CDR3 sequence: CASRGQGEKYEQYF. Written as DNA, the CDR3 is TGTGCCAGCAGGGGACAGGGGGAGAAATACGAGCAGTACTTC. This chain joins TRBV25-1 and TRBJ2-7; 11 positions match TRBD1. The CDR3 is made up of 14 amino acids. Germline CDR1 and CDR2: MGHDK and SYGVNS. V gave up 6 bases and J gave up 4 bases; unmatched junction bases: 5.